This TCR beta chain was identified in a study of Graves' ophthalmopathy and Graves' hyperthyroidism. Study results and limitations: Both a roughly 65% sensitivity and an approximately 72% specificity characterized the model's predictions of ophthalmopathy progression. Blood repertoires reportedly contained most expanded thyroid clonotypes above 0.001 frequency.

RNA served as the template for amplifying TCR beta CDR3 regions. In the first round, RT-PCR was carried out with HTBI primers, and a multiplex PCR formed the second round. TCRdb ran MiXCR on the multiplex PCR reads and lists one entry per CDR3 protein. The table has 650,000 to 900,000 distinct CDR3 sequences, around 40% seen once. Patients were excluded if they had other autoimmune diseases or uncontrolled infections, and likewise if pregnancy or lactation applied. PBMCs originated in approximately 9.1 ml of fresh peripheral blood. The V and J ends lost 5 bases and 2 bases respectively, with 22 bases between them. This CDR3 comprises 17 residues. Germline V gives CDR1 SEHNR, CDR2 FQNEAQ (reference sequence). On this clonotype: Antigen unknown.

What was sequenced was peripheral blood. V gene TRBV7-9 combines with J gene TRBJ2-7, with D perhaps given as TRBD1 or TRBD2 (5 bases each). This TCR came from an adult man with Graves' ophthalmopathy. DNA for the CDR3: TGTGCCAGCAGCCAAGGGGTGACGAGGGAGTGGCCCTACGAGCAGTACTTC. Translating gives CASSQGVTREWPYEQYF.